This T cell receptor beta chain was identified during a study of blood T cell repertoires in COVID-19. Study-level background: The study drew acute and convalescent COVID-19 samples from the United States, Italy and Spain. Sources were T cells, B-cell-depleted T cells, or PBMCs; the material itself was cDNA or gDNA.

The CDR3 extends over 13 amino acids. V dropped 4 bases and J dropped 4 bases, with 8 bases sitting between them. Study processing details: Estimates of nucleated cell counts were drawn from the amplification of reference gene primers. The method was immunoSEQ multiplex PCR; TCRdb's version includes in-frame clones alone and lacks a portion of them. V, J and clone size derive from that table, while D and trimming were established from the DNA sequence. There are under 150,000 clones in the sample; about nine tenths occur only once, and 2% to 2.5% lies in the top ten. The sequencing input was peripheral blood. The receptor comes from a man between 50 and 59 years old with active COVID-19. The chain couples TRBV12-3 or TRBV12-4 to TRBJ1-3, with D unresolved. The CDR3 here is CASSSGLGNTIYF. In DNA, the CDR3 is TGTGCCAGCAGTTCCGGACTCGGAAACACCATATATTTT.